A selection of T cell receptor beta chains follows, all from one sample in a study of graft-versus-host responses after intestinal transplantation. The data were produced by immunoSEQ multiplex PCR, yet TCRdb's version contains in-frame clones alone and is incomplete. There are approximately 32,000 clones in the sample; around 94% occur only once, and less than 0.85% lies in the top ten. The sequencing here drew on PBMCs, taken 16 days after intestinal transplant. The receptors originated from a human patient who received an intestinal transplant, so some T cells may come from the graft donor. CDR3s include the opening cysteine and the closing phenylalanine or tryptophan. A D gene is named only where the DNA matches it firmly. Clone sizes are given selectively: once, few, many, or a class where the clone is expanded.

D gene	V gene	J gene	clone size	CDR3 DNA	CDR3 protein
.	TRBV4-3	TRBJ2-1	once	TGCGCCAGCAGCCAAGATGAATACCTGGAGCAGTTCTTC	CASSQDEYLEQFF
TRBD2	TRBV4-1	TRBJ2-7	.	TGCGCCAGCAGCCAAGGGACTAGCGGGAGGGAACAGTACTTC	CASSQGTSGREQYF
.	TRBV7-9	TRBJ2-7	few	TGTGCCAGCAGCCCCCCCGGGACTCTCAGATCCTACGAGCAGTACTTC	CASSPPGTLRSYEQYF
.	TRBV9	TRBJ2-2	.	TGTGCCAGCAGCGCCCGCTTTCGAGCGGACCGGACGAACACCGGGGAGCTGTTTTTT	CASSARFRADRTNTGELFF
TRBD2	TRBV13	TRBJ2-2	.	TGTGCCAGCAGCCGCTCTAGCGGGGGGAACACCGGGGAGCTGTTTTTT	CASSRSSGGNTGELFF
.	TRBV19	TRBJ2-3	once	TGTGCCAGTAGCCCGGGGGCTTTAGATACGCAGTATTTT	CASSPGALDTQYF
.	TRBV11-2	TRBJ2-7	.	TGTGCCAGCAGCTTTACGCGAGCCTACGAGCAGTACTTC	CASSFTRAYEQYF
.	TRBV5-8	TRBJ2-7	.	TGTGCCAGCAGCCCGCCCTACGAGCAGTACTTC	CASSPPYEQYF
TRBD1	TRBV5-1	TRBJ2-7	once	TGCGCCAGCAGCTCCGAGGGACAGCTCTACGAGCAGTACTTC	CASSSEGQLYEQYF
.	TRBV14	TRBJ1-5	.	TGTGCCAGCAGCCAGGGCGGGGCGGGTCAGCCCCAGCATTTT	CASSQGGAGQPQHF
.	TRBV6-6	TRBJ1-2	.	TGTGCCAGCAGTTACTCGGCTCTCGAGAGATCCTGGACAGCCTTC	CASSYSALERSWTAF
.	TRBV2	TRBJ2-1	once	TGTGCCAGCGTAGGGAATGAGCAGTTCTTC	CASVGNEQFF
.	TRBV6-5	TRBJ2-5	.	TGTGCCAGCAGGACCCCAGGTGGGGAGACCCAGTACTTC	CASRTPGGETQYF
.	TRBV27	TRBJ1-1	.	TGTGCCAGCAGCTGGACAGATTCTTTCACTGAAGCTTTCTTT	CASSWTDSFTEAFF
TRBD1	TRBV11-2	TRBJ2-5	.	TGTGCCAGCAGCTTAGTTTCAGGGGGCTGGGGAGAGACCCAGTACTTC	CASSLVSGGWGETQYF
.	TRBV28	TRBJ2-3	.	TGTGCCAGCAGGGGCGGGTGGGGCACAGATACGCAGTATTTT	CASRGGWGTDTQYF
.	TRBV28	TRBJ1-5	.	TGTGCCACCCTGAGAGGGGGGGATCAGCCCCAGCATTTT	CATLRGGDQPQHF
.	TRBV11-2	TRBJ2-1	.	TGTGCCAGCAGCTCCTATGGAGGGGTGGACAATGAGCAGTTCTTC	CASSSYGGVDNEQFF
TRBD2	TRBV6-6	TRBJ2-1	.	TGTGCCAGCAGCCCCCTCGGGGGGTTTAATGAGCAGTTCTTC	CASSPLGGFNEQFF
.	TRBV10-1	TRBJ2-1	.	TGCGCCAGCAGTGGATGGGACGCGAGCTCCTACAATGAGCAGTTCTTC	CASSGWDASSYNEQFF
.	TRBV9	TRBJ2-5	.	TGTGCCAGCAGCGTAGAGGGGGTACAGGAGACCCAGTACTTC	CASSVEGVQETQYF
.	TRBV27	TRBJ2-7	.	TGTGCCAGCAGTTTAACAGGCTCCTACGAGCAGTACTTC	CASSLTGSYEQYF
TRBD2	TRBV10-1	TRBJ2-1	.	TGCGCCAGCAGTTCGGGACTAGTTAACAATGAGCAGTTCTTC	CASSSGLVNNEQFF
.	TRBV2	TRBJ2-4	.	TGTGCCAGCAGTGATTCATGGGGGGACACCTGGGGCATTCAGTACTTC	CASSDSWGDTWGIQYF
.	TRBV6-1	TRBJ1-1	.	TGTGCCAGCAGGGCGTCAGGTGTCACTGAAGCTTTCTTT	CASRASGVTEAFF
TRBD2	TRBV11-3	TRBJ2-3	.	TGTGCCAGCAGCTCCCGACTAGCGGGAGGCGGCACAGATACGCAGTATTTT	CASSSRLAGGGTDTQYF
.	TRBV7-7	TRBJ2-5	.	TGTGCTAGCAGCTTAGGCCGGGGAGAGACCCAGTACTTC	CASSLGRGETQYF
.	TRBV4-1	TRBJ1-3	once	TGCGCCAGCAGCCAAGGAGCAGGATCTGGAAACACCATATATTTT	CASSQGAGSGNTIYF
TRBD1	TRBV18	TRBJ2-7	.	TGTGCCAGCTCACCACTTCCGGGACAGGGTACCTACGAGCAGTACTTC	CASSPLPGQGTYEQYF
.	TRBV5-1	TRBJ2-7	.	TGCGCCAGCAAAAGACAGGAGGGTAGCTCCTACGAGCAGTACTTC	CASKRQEGSSYEQYF
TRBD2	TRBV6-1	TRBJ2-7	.	TGTGCCAGCAGTGTTTCTAGACTAGCGCTTTTCTACGAGCAGTACTTC	CASSVSRLALFYEQYF
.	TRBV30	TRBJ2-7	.	TGTGCCTGGAGTGTAGAGGAGCAGTACTTC	CAWSVEEQYF
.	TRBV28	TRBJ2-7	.	TGTGCCAGCAGTGTTCAGTTGGACAGTCTGTACGAGCAGTACTTC	CASSVQLDSLYEQYF
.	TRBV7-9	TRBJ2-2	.	TGTGCCAGCAGCTCTTCGAACACCGGGGAGCTGTTTTTT	CASSSSNTGELFF
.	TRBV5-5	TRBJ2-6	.	TGTGCCAGCAGTAGCTTATTGACAGTAAGCATCTCTGGGGCCAACGTCCTGACTTTC	CASSSLLTVSISGANVLTF
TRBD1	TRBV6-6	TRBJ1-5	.	TGTGCCAGCAGTATCCAGGGGGCGGGCAATCAGCCCCAGCATTTT	CASSIQGAGNQPQHF
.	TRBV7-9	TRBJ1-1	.	TGTGCCAGCACCTCGTACGCGAACACTGAAGCTTTCTTT	CASTSYANTEAFF
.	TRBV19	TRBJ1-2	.	TGTGCCAGTAGTATGGCCGAGGACATAGACTATGGCTACACCTTC	CASSMAEDIDYGYTF
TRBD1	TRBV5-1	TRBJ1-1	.	TGCGCCAGCAGCTCGCCGGGACAGGGGGCGGAAAACACTGAAGCTTTCTTT	CASSSPGQGAENTEAFF
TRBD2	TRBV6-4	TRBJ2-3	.	TGTGCCAGCAGTGACTCGGCGGGAGGGCCGGGAGATACGCAGTATTTT	CASSDSAGGPGDTQYF
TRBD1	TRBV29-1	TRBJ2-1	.	TGCAGCGGGCTGACAGGGTACGATGAGCAGTTCTTC	CSGLTGYDEQFF
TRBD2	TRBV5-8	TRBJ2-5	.	TGTGCCAGCAGCTTACCCGGGACTAGCGGCCAAGAGACCCAGTACTTC	CASSLPGTSGQETQYF